The next 14 T cell receptor beta chains were all read from a single sample in a study of T cell repertoires in cytomegalovirus infection. TCRdb re-derived calls from the reads in MiXCR, one entry per CDR3 protein. In the table there are about 490,000 distinct CDR3 sequences, about 10% of which are singletons. Sequencing was carried out using PBMCs. These receptors all come from a human donor in good health (CMV status not recorded). Some clones in this sample may be carry-over from other donors' samples.

This clonotype was recorded at least ten times. The CDR3 is CASRTGKNGGYTF. For the CDR3, the DNA is TGTGCCAGCAGGACAGGGAAAAACGGAGGCTACACCTTC. J is TRBJ1-2 and V is TRBV11-2; 7 nucleotides match TRBD1. CDR1 and CDR2 from the germline V gene are SGHAT and FQNNGV. The CDR3 spans 13 residues. The V segment lost 6 bases and the J segment 8 bases; nucleotides outside the gene matches: 9.

This clonotype was counted at least ten times. The V and J genes are TRBV7-9 and TRBJ1-1, with D perhaps matching TRBD1 (5 bases). Trimming took off 5 bases at V and 3 bases at J, with 13 bases between the two ends. The germline CDR1 and CDR2 sequences are SEHNR and FQNEAQ (reference sequence). This CDR3 has 14 amino acids. This CDR3 is CASSKRDGYTEAFF. The CDR3 coding sequence is TGTGCCAGCAGCAAGAGGGACGGCTACACTGAAGCTTTCTTT.

This clonotype was counted many times. The rearrangement uses TRBV28 and TRBJ1-1, with 7 positions matching TRBD1. V lost 0 bases and J lost 4; bases outside the gene matches: 5. The CDR3 loop spans 15 amino acids. CDR1 and CDR2 from the germline V gene are MDHEN and SYDVKM. The CDR3 DNA sequence: TGTGCCAGCAGTTTATGGGGACAGAAAAGCACTGAAGCTTTCTTT. It specifies CASSLWGQKSTEAFF.

This clonotype was seen at least ten times. The V gene is TRBV2, the J gene TRBJ2-1, with 13 nucleotides matching TRBD2. J was trimmed by 8 bases and V by 11 bases; bases with no gene match: 6. The length of the CDR3 is 13 residues. Germline V gene lookup returns CDR1 SNHLY and CDR2 FYNNEI. The CDR3 here is CAWRTSGSDEQFF. CDR3 coding DNA: TGTGCCTGGAGGACTAGCGGGAGTGATGAGCAGTTCTTC.

The rearrangement joins TRBV20-1 to TRBJ1-6, with D perhaps TRBD1 (5 bases). V gave up 1 base and J gave up 3 bases, with 7 bases separating them. This CDR3 region has 14 residues. The germline CDR1 and CDR2 sequences are DFQATT and SNEGSKA (reference sequence). The CDR3: CSARVTVYNSPLHF. The CDR3 DNA reads as TGCAGTGCTAGAGTGACAGTCTATAATTCACCCCTCCACTTT.

The rearrangement links TRBV7-9 to TRBJ2-5; possibly TRBD1 for D (5 bases). Trimming shortened V by 6 bases and J by 3 bases, and 11 bases separated the two germline ends. CDR1 is SEHNR, CDR2 FQNEAQ, per germline (reference sequence). This CDR3 is built from 13 residues. CDR3 loop: CASSQIREETQYF. The CDR3 DNA reads as TGTGCCAGCAGTCAAATCAGGGAAGAGACCCAGTACTTC.

The genes are TRBV6-6 and TRBJ1-2, with TRBD1 matching over 7 bases. The germline V gene has CDR1 MNHNY and CDR2 SVGAGI (reference sequence). Unmatched junction bases numbered 8, after V lost 6 bases and J lost 4 bases. The CDR3 is 14 residues long. DNA of the CDR3: TGTGCCAGCAGAACGACAGGGAATTCCTATGGCTACACCTTC. Residues: CASRTTGNSYGYTF.

This clonotype came up many times. The chain links TRBV6-1 to TRBJ2-3, with D tentatively TRBD2 (6 bases). V was cut by 10 bases and J by 2 bases, with 19 bases left in between. The CDR3 runs 15 residues. Germline CDR1 is MNHNS and CDR2 is SASEGT. For the CDR3, the DNA is TGTGCCACCAAGGGGAGGCCTGGCGTCACAGATACGCAGTATTTT. As protein: CATKGRPGVTDTQYF.

In its sample, this clonotype was seen a few times. The CDR3 region has the DNA TGCAGCGTTGTAGGTGTTAGCGGGCTAGCCAAAAACATTCAGTACTTC. Translated, it gives CSVVGVSGLAKNIQYF. The J gene is TRBJ2-4, the V gene TRBV29-1; 7 positions agree with TRBD2. Germline CDR1 is SQVTM and CDR2 is ANQGSEA. The V segment lost 4 bases and the J segment 0 bases; nucleotides outside the gene matches: 9. This CDR3 contains 16 residues.

This clonotype appeared many times. The gene calls are TRBV5-1 and TRBJ2-1, with a possible D match to TRBD2 (6 bases). Germline CDR1 and CDR2: SGHRS and YFSETQ. The CDR3 totals 17 residues. V was cut by 0 bases and J by 0 bases, with 13 bases left in between. CDR3 protein: CASSLGGAKNSYNEQFF. The CDR3 region has the DNA TGCGCCAGCAGCTTGGGCGGGGCCAAGAACTCCTACAATGAGCAGTTCTTC.

As to this clonotype: A read error may produce the germline difference seen at one junction end. The chain combines TRBV5-3 with TRBJ1-6; 10 bases line up with TRBD1. TRBV5-3 is placed among ORFs of uncertain function. The CDR3 covers 15 residues. The CDR3 reads CASSSLDRGASPLHF. CDR3 DNA sequence: TGTGCCAGCAGCTCACTGGACAGGGGGGCTTCACCCCTCCACTTT.

This clonotype was picked up many times. The chain uses TRBV27 and TRBJ1-2; tentative D call: TRBD1 (6 bases). V was pared by 8 bases and J by 6 bases, with 16 bases between. Looked up from germline, CDR1 is MNHEY and CDR2 is SMNVEV (reference sequence). The CDR3 spans 13 residues. CDR3 amino acids: CASRTWGADGYTF. Here the CDR3 DNA reads TGTGCCAGCCGGACTTGGGGGGCCGATGGCTACACCTTC.

V and J are TRBV7-9 and TRBJ2-1, with D maybe TRBD2 (5 bases). CDR3 length: 18 amino acids. Germline CDR1 SEHNR, CDR2 FQNEAQ (reference sequence). The germline V and J ends were trimmed by 10 bases and 5 bases, with 30 bases remaining between them. CDR3 region: CAIYTPLAGSRRNNEQFF. The CDR3 nucleotides are TGTGCCATTTATACCCCCCTGGCGGGCTCCCGGAGAAACAATGAGCAGTTCTTC.

This clonotype was seen ten or more times. V and J are TRBV7-2 and TRBJ1-2, with a tentative D call TRBD1 (5 bases). The CDR3 is 14 residues long. In germline, CDR1 is SGHTA, CDR2 FQGNSA. V lost 1 base and J 8 bases, leaving 14 bases between the germline ends. The CDR3 sequence is CASSLVISGNGYTF. The CDR3 DNA is TGTGCCAGCAGCTTAGTTATATCAGGGAACGGCTACACCTTC.